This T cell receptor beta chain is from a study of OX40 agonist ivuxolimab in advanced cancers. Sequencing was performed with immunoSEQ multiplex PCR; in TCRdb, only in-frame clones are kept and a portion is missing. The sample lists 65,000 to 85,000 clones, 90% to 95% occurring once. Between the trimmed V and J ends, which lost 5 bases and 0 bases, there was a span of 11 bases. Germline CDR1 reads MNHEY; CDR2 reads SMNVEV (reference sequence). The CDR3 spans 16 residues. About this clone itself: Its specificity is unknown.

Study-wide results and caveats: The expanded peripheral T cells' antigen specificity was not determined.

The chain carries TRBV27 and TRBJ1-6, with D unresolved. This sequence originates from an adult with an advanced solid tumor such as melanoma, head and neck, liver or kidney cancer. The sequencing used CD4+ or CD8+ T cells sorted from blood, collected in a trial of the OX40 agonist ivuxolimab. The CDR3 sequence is CASSARASSYNSPLHF. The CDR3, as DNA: TGTGCCAGCAGTGCACGGGCAAGCTCCTATAATTCACCCCTCCACTTT.